This T cell receptor beta chain originates from a study of shared clonotypes between healthy human individuals. Overall study results and limits: Across a handful of donors, naive CD4 shared around 5.4%, naive CD8 more than 3%, memory CD4 roughly 2.3%, memory CD8 0.4% to 0.5%.

Per germline, CDR1 WNHNN and CDR2 SYGVQD (reference sequence). The length of the CDR3 is 16 residues. The trim removed 11 bases at V and 5 bases at J, leaving 18 bases unmatched. This clone has just one count. Its antigen remains unidentified. The study ran the assay at deep level. Study processing details: Without quality scores, immunoSEQ junctional reads could not be filtered like full-length reads. TCRdb's table, derived via immunoSEQ multiplex PCR, lists solely in-frame clones and lacks some. Clonal size and the V and J genes are those of that table, whereas D and trimming came from the DNA. The sample has a few million clones; 85% to 95% are singletons.

This chain uses TRBV10-1 with TRBJ2-7, with 10 bases aligning to TRBD1. The receptor comes from a man younger than 30 in good health. Some clones in this sample may be carry-over from other donors' samples. Input material: naive CD4+ T cells from PBMCs. Subset described: CD45RA+ positively selected. In DNA form, the CDR3 reads TGCGCCTCCCCGAGCGGGACAGGGGAGATGACCCACGAGCAGTACTTC. It translates to CASPSGTGEMTHEQYF.